This TCR beta chain was recorded in a study of CD8 T cells in Susac syndrome. Study summary: There were Susac syndrome patients who were therapy-naive at blood draw, others on corticosteroids, and others on intravenous immunoglobulin alone.

Patients with Susac syndrome met diagnostic criteria that were recently defined for definite or probable disease. FACS was used to enrich TEMRA cells, whereas the CD8+ and CD4+ T cells were obtained by negative isolation. An amount of RNA that ranged from roughly 0.5 to 1 ug was reverse transcribed with random hexamers. Across 54 Vbeta and 13 Jbeta, immunoSEQ multiplex PCR amplified TCR beta CDR3. Each CDR3 protein is one row after TCRdb ran MiXCR on the immunoSEQ multiplex PCR reads. The sample has around 110,000 distinct CDR3 sequences, 94% seen once. Sequencing was performed on CD8+ T cells from PBMCs. The origin of this receptor is a human donor with Susac syndrome.

The DNA of the CDR3 is TGTGCCAGCAGCCAAGATTCAGGGGCCTACAATGAGCAGTTCTTC. It encodes CASSQDSGAYNEQFF. The rearrangement joins TRBV3-1 to TRBJ2-1, with D tentatively TRBD1 (6 bases). CDR1 is LGHDT, CDR2 YNNKEL, per germline (reference sequence). CDR3 length: 15 residues. Deletions cut 0 bases from V and 2 bases from J, with 8 bases between.